Each of the 26 T cell receptor beta chains below was sequenced from the same sample in a study of CD8+ T cells in alopecia areata. Treatment specified: oral pan-JAK inhibitor, 5-10 mg twice daily. As the sequencing template, cDNA was produced by extracting RNA and reverse transcribing it. TCRdb keeps only in-frame clones here, not all; method: immunoSEQ multiplex PCR. Of about 120,000 clones listed, about 60% are singletons. The sample in question was CD8+ T cells sorted from blood, obtained at week 24, from a patient treated with tofacitinib. The receptors were gathered from a human donor with alopecia areata.

The chain uses TRBV2 and TRBJ2-7, with no clear D. V dropped 2 bases and J dropped 5 bases, with 13 bases sitting between them. The germline gives CDR1 SNHLY, CDR2 FYNNEI. This CDR3 is 14 amino acids long. CDR3: CASSEMRPQNEQYF. The CDR3 region has the DNA TGTGCCAGCAGTGAAATGAGGCCGCAGAACGAGCAGTACTTC.

V and J are TRBV2 and TRBJ2-6; D gene uncertain. The CDR3 has 18 residues. Trimming left V 8 bases short and J 0 bases short, with 20 bases between. Germline-derived CDR1 and CDR2 are SNHLY and FYNNEI. Here the CDR3 reads CASLGAQSLSSGANVLTF. In DNA, the CDR3 is TGTGCCAGCCTAGGCGCACAATCCCTGAGCTCTGGGGCCAACGTCCTGACTTTC.

V gene TRBV27 combines with J gene TRBJ2-1; no clear D gene. Germline values: CDR1 MNHEY, CDR2 SMNVEV (reference sequence). CDR3 size: 13 residues. Trimming removed 8 bases from V and 9 bases from J, with 17 bases in between. As DNA, the CDR3 is TGTGCCAGCCAGCCGCAAGGGATGGTTGAGCAGTTCTTC. Its translation: CASQPQGMVEQFF.

The V and J genes are TRBV6-5 and TRBJ2-7; 8 bases align to TRBD1. The CDR3 length is 14 residues. Germline-derived CDR1 and CDR2 are MNHEY and SVGAGI. V lost 6 bases and J lost 5; bases outside the gene matches: 9. CDR3 sequence (DNA): TGTGCCAGCAGGGATACGACAGGGGTAAACGAGCAGTACTTC. It is translated as CASRDTTGVNEQYF.

This clone has just a few counts. CDR3 bases: TGTGCCAGCAGCCCCCGACAGACTAACTACAATGAGCAGTTCTTC. Its translation: CASSPRQTNYNEQFF. The V call is TRBV11-1, the J call TRBJ2-1; D could derive from TRBD1 or TRBD2 (5 bases each). CDR1 SGHAT and CDR2 FQDESV come from the germline V gene (reference sequence). Trimming left V 5 bases short and J 3 bases short, with 14 bases between. This CDR3 has 15 amino acids. Based on the CDR3 plus reference TRBV11-1 and TRBJ2-1, the full variable domain is EAEVAQSPRYKITEKSQAVAFWCDPISGHATLYWYRQILGQGPELLVQFQDESVVDDSQLPKDRFSAERLKGVDSTLKIQPAELGDSAMYLCASSPRQTNYNEQFFGPGTRLTVL.

For this clone: The same CDR3 arises from other DNA sequences in this sample as well. The chain employs TRBV30 and TRBJ1-1; D not resolved. This CDR3 contains 11 residues. V dropped 4 bases and J dropped 1 base, with 4 bases sitting between them. CDR1 and CDR2 (germline): GTSNPN, SVGIG (reference sequence). The CDR3 DNA reads TGTGCCTGGAACCGGAACACTGAAGCTTTCTTT. Translating gives CAWNRNTEAFF.

This chain links TRBV4-3 with TRBJ2-7, with D tentatively TRBD1 or TRBD2 (5 bases each). CDR3 length: 15 residues. Trimming removed 0 bases at V and 5 bases at J, with 14 bases between. Germline loops: CDR1 LGHNA, CDR2 YSLEER. As DNA, the CDR3 is TGCGCCAGCAGCCAAGATTGGGCAGGGAGTAACGAGCAGTACTTC. Protein product: CASSQDWAGSNEQYF.

This clone is a singleton in its sample. This chain links TRBV5-1 with TRBJ2-5, with a possible D match to TRBD2 (5 bases). The J call is in doubt because the DNA end fits TRBJ2-4 better. Germline CDR1 is SGHRS and CDR2 is YFSETQ. The CDR3 extends over 16 amino acids. In nucleotides, the CDR3 is TGCGCCAGCAGCCTACGGACCGGGATAGCCAAAAACATTCAGTACTTC. Translated: CASSLRTGIAKNIQYF.

The V call is TRBV7-9, the J call TRBJ1-6; 10 bases agree with TRBD1. This CDR3 is 18 amino acids long. The V gene's germline CDR1 is SEHNR and CDR2 FQNEAQ (reference sequence). V lost 5 bases and J lost 1; bases outside the gene matches: 8. CDR3 sequence: CASSPETGGRSYNSPLHF. DNA of the CDR3: TGTGCCAGCAGCCCAGAGACAGGGGGCAGGTCCTATAATTCACCCCTCCACTTT.

The genes are TRBV5-4 and TRBJ2-2, with D possibly being TRBD1 or TRBD2 (5 bases each). Germline V CDR1 and CDR2: SGHNT, YYREEE (reference sequence). The CDR3 has 13 residues. Trimming left V 2 bases short and J 5 bases short, with 7 bases between. CDR3 coding DNA: TGTGCCAGCAGCTTCGGGGCTACCGGGGAGCTGTTTTTT. Its protein is CASSFGATGELFF.

The J gene is TRBJ1-5, the V gene TRBV7-9, with D uncertain. The CDR3 is made up of 14 amino acids. Trimming shortened V by 3 bases and J by 3 bases, and 9 bases separated the two germline ends. Germline V lookup: CDR1 SEHNR, CDR2 FQNEAQ (reference sequence). The CDR3 region is CASSFSGSNQPQHF. CDR3 sequence (DNA): TGTGCCAGCAGCTTTAGCGGGTCCAATCAGCCCCAGCATTTT.

The V call is TRBV4-2, the J call TRBJ2-1, with a possible D match to TRBD2 (6 bases). Deletions cut 3 bases from V and 12 bases from J, with 12 bases between. CDR3 length: 12 residues. Per the germline V gene, CDR1 is LGHNA and CDR2 is YNFKEQ. The CDR3 region is CASSHGGIPQFF. CDR3 DNA: TGTGCCAGCAGCCATGGGGGGATTCCGCAGTTCTTC.

This clone has only a few counts. V and J are TRBV6-5 and TRBJ2-2, with D uncertain. The CDR3 has 14 residues. Looked up from germline, CDR1 is MNHEY and CDR2 is SVGAGI. V lost 2 bases to trimming and J lost 2 bases, with 6 bases between them. The CDR3 DNA reads as TGTGCCAGCAGTTACATGCAAAACACCGGGGAGCTGTTTTTT. As protein: CASSYMQNTGELFF.

The chain has TRBV5-6 and TRBJ2-7, with D perhaps given as TRBD1 or TRBD2 (5 bases each). There are 11 residues in the CDR3. The V and J ends lost 3 bases and 6 bases respectively, with 7 bases between them. Germline loops: CDR1 SGHDT, CDR2 YYEEEE. This CDR3 is CASSWGPEQYF. The CDR3 region has the DNA TGTGCCAGCAGCTGGGGACCCGAGCAGTACTTC.

The chain combines TRBV15 with TRBJ2-1; 11 nucleotides line up with TRBD2. CDR1 is LNHNV and CDR2 is YYDKDF in the germline V gene (reference sequence). The CDR3 runs to 16 residues. Losses at the gene ends were 1 base for V and 3 bases for J; bases not matched to a gene: 2. The CDR3 reads CATSRGLAGNYNEQFF. The CDR3 DNA reads TGTGCCACCAGCAGAGGACTAGCGGGGAACTACAATGAGCAGTTCTTC.

This chain links TRBV13 with TRBJ2-6; D not resolved. Germline assignment: CDR1 PRHDT and CDR2 FYEKMQ (reference sequence). The CDR3 runs 15 residues. V lost 5 bases to trimming and J lost 0 bases, with 8 bases between them. This CDR3 reads CASSPDLSGANVLTF. In DNA form, the CDR3 reads TGTGCCAGCAGCCCGGATCTCTCTGGGGCCAACGTCCTGACTTTC.

The chain carries TRBV23-1 and TRBJ1-2; a possible D gene is TRBD1 (6 bases). TRBV23-1 is designated an ORF whose function remains uncertain. The CDR3 loop spans 15 amino acids. Trimming removed 8 bases at V and 1 base at J, with 17 bases between. CDR3 loop: CASGSRDTHNYGYTF. DNA of the CDR3: TGCGCCAGCGGTTCCCGGGACACCCATAACTATGGCTACACCTTC.

The chain is built from TRBV30 and TRBJ1-1; the D gene is possibly TRBD1 (6 bases). Looked up from germline, CDR1 is GTSNPN and CDR2 is SVGIG (reference sequence). The CDR3 runs 12 residues. The ends were cut back, 2 bases at V and 8 bases at J, with 12 bases in the middle. The CDR3 nucleotides are TGTGCCTGGAGTCCTCGGACAGAAGAAGCTTTCTTT. This gives the protein CAWSPRTEEAFF.

In this sample, this clone turned up a few times. The chain is built from TRBV6-5 and TRBJ2-2; D perhaps matches TRBD1 (6 bases). V gave up 11 bases and J gave up 2 bases, with 12 bases separating them. Germline CDR1 and CDR2: MNHEY and SVGAGI. The CDR3 extends over 13 amino acids. The CDR3 sequence is CAGGPRNTGELFF. The CDR3 nucleotides are TGTGCCGGGGGCCCGCGAAACACCGGGGAGCTGTTTTTT.

V gene TRBV6-5 combines with J gene TRBJ1-2; TRBD1 agrees at 8 bases. After removal of 6 bases from V and 4 bases from J, the junction contained 1 base not matched to a gene. This CDR3 comprises 12 residues. Germline values: CDR1 MNHEY, CDR2 SVGAGI. CDR3 DNA: TGTGCCAGCAGCGGACAGGGCTATGGCTACACCTTC. Amino acid sequence: CASSGQGYGYTF.

CDR3: CASSEDPGGTEAFF. The DNA of the CDR3 is TGCGCCAGCAGCGAAGATCCCGGGGGCACTGAAGCTTTCTTT. V is TRBV5-1 and J is TRBJ1-1; D perhaps matches TRBD1 (5 bases). This CDR3 comprises 14 residues. Germline CDR1 is SGHRS and CDR2 is YFSETQ. Deletions cut 4 bases from V and 4 bases from J, with 14 bases between.

A few counts support this clone. The chain combines TRBV27 with TRBJ2-7; D possibly corresponds to TRBD1 (5 bases). V gave up 8 bases and J gave up 0 bases, with 5 bases separating them. The CDR3 has 11 residues. Germline CDR1 reads MNHEY; CDR2 reads SMNVEV (reference sequence). This CDR3 is CASGHSYEQYF. The CDR3 nucleotides read TGTGCCAGCGGACACTCCTACGAGCAGTACTTC.

This clone was counted only a few times. The chain couples TRBV2 to TRBJ2-7; maybe TRBD1 (5 bases). V lost 5 bases to trimming and J lost 1 base, with 12 bases between them. This CDR3 has 14 amino acids. The germline CDR1 and CDR2 sequences are SNHLY and FYNNEI. The CDR3 DNA reads TGTGCCAGCAGTCCTGACAGCATGTCCTACGAGCAGTACTTC. Protein product: CASSPDSMSYEQYF.

The chain is built from TRBV5-6 and TRBJ2-2; tentative D call: TRBD2 (5 bases). Looked up from germline, CDR1 is SGHDT and CDR2 is YYEEEE. This CDR3 comprises 15 residues. Trimming cost V 4 bases and J 5 bases, with 15 bases left between them. This chain's CDR3 is CASSMDGPGTGELFF. Here the CDR3 DNA reads TGTGCCAGCAGCATGGACGGACCGGGGACCGGGGAGCTGTTTTTT.

This sequence joins TRBV7-9 and TRBJ2-1; D uncertain. Trimming pared 1 base from V and 8 bases from J, leaving 6 bases between. Germline V CDR1 and CDR2: SEHNR, FQNEAQ (reference sequence). CDR3 length: 12 amino acids. CDR3 residues: CASSLERYEQFF. CDR3 coding DNA: TGTGCCAGCAGCTTAGAGAGGTATGAGCAGTTCTTC. Drawing the rest from reference TRBV7-9 and TRBJ2-1, the complete variable domain is DTGVSQNPRHKITKRGQNVTFRCDPISEHNRLYWYRQTLGQGPEFLTYFQNEAQLEKSRLLSDRFSAERPKGSFSTLEIQRTEQGDSAMYLCASSLERYEQFFGPGTRLTVL.

V and J are TRBV4-2 and TRBJ2-5, with D perhaps being TRBD1 or TRBD2 (5 bases each). Germline V CDR1 and CDR2: LGHNA, YNFKEQ. The V and J ends lost 0 bases and 5 bases respectively, with 7 bases between them. This CDR3 has 13 amino acids. CDR3 sequence reads: CASSQDREETQYF. The CDR3 DNA reads TGTGCCAGCAGCCAAGACAGGGAGGAGACCCAGTACTTC.